A selection of T cell receptor beta chains follows, all from one sample in a study of beta chain features in type 1 diabetes. TCRdb's copy holds only in-frame clones and misses some; the assay was immunoSEQ multiplex PCR. The repertoire holds hundreds of thousands of clones, around 15% seen once, with roughly 0.04% in the top ten. The specimen was naive CD4+ T cells from blood. Every receptor here comes from a man between 18 and 29 years old with type 1 diabetes. CDR3s include the opening cysteine and the closing phenylalanine or tryptophan. D genes are given only for firm matches. Some rows have no size entry. The others give once, few or many, or a class for an expanded clone.

TRBJ2-4	NA	TRBV6-1	NA	CASSEDGIQYF	TGTGCCAGCAGTGAAGATGGGATTCAGTACTTC
TRBJ2-5	NA	TRBV6-5	few	CASSPTGETQYF	TGTGCCAGCAGCCCGACAGGAGAGACCCAGTACTTC
TRBJ2-3	NA	TRBV29-1	NA	CSVGPDTQYF	TGCAGCGTTGGGCCAGATACGCAGTATTTT
TRBJ2-1	NA	TRBV7-3	NA	CASSLNTGSYNEQFF	TGTGCCAGCAGCTTAAACACAGGATCATACAATGAGCAGTTCTTC
TRBJ2-5	NA	TRBV7-9	few	CASSPGSRGLKRTQYF	TGTGCCAGCAGCCCCGGGTCCCGAGGCCTCAAGCGGACCCAGTACTTC
TRBJ2-7	TRBD2	TRBV6-1	NA	CASTVGGSDEQYF	TGTGCCAGCACGGTGGGCGGGAGCGACGAGCAGTACTTC
TRBJ2-7	NA	TRBV18	NA	CASSPVGGYEQYF	TGTGCCAGCTCACCAGTAGGGGGCTACGAGCAGTACTTC
TRBJ1-4	TRBD1	TRBV30	NA	CAWSRTGWDRSKVNEKLFF	TGTGCCTGGAGTCGGACAGGCTGGGACAGATCGAAGGTCAATGAAAAACTGTTTTTT
TRBJ2-1	NA	TRBV29-1	few	CSVEESREEQFF	TGCAGCGTTGAAGAATCCAGGGAAGAGCAGTTCTTC
TRBJ2-1	TRBD2	TRBV7-3	NA	CASSLRAPSGASSYNEQFF	TGTGCCAGCAGCTTAAGGGCTCCTAGCGGCGCTAGCTCCTACAATGAGCAGTTCTTC
TRBJ2-3	NA	TRBV6-6	NA	CATAGGIGGTDTQYF	TGTGCCACTGCTGGGGGGATCGGGGGCACAGATACGCAGTATTTT
TRBJ2-5	NA	TRBV10-3	NA	CAISAQGEETQYF	TGTGCCATCAGTGCCCAAGGGGAAGAGACCCAGTACTTC
TRBJ1-2	NA	TRBV15	few	CATSRDRAKGYTF	TGTGCCACCAGCAGAGATCGGGCTAAGGGCTACACCTTC
TRBJ2-7	NA	TRBV28	few	CASSRTGPSYEQYF	TGTGCCAGCAGTCGTACAGGTCCTTCCTACGAGCAGTACTTC
TRBJ2-6	NA	TRBV19	few	CASSRPGSGANVLTF	TGTGCCAGTAGTAGGCCCGGGTCTGGGGCCAACGTCCTGACTTTC
TRBJ1-1	NA	TRBV14	few	CASSPRFTRTEAFF	TGTGCCAGCAGTCCACGGTTTACTCGGACTGAAGCTTTCTTT
TRBJ2-1	TRBD1	TRBV6-5	NA	CASSLTGGFYNEQFF	TGTGCCAGCAGCCTGACAGGGGGATTCTACAATGAGCAGTTCTTC
TRBJ2-1	NA	TRBV11-2	NA	CASSARDSRLGGNEQFF	TGTGCCAGCAGCGCCCGGGACTCAAGATTGGGAGGCAATGAGCAGTTCTTC
TRBJ2-7	NA	TRBV5-6	NA	CASSLSSTYEQYF	TGTGCCAGCAGCCTTTCCTCCACCTACGAGCAGTACTTC
TRBJ2-5	TRBD2	TRBV12-5	few	CASGLSGEETQYF	TGTGCTAGTGGTTTGAGCGGGGAAGAGACCCAGTACTTC
TRBJ1-1	NA	TRBV14	NA	CASSPRVDGTEAFF	TGTGCCAGCAGCCCCAGGGTTGACGGCACTGAAGCTTTCTTT
TRBJ1-6	NA	TRBV27	NA	CASSFRVYNSPLHF	TGTGCCAGCAGTTTCAGGGTCTATAATTCACCCCTCCACTTT
TRBJ2-3	NA	TRBV20-1	NA	CSATDGDTQYF	TGCAGTGCTACGGATGGAGATACGCAGTATTTT
TRBJ2-5	TRBD1	TRBV7-6	few	CASSSLTGRGETQYF	TGTGCCAGCAGCTCCTTGACAGGGCGAGGGGAGACCCAGTACTTC
TRBJ2-7	NA	TRBV7-2	NA	CASSRDTWVAEQYF	TGTGCCAGCAGCCGAGATACCTGGGTAGCCGAGCAGTACTTC
TRBJ2-7	NA	TRBV29-1	few	CSVGDFYEQYF	TGCAGCGTAGGGGACTTCTACGAGCAGTACTTC
TRBJ1-5	NA	TRBV29-1	NA	CSVETVPTQPQHF	TGCAGCGTTGAAACCGTGCCAACTCAGCCCCAGCATTTT
TRBJ2-7	NA	TRBV5-1	few	CASSPPGNSYEQYF	TGCGCCAGCAGCCCCCCGGGGAACTCCTACGAGCAGTACTTC
TRBJ2-7	TRBD2	TRBV4-2	NA	CASSQDSAGGPYEQYF	TGTGCCAGCAGCCAAGATAGCGCGGGAGGGCCTTACGAGCAGTACTTC
TRBJ2-1	NA	TRBV30	NA	CAWRSRSHSYNEQFF	TGTGCCTGGAGGTCCCGGTCCCACTCCTACAATGAGCAGTTCTTC
TRBJ2-4	TRBD1	TRBV11-2	NA	CASSSRTGSKNIQYF	TGTGCCAGCAGCTCCCGGACAGGGTCCAAAAACATTCAGTACTTC
TRBJ1-5	NA	TRBV18	few	CASSDTSNQPQHF	TGTGCCAGCTCCGACACTAGCAATCAGCCCCAGCATTTT
TRBJ2-7	NA	TRBV18	NA	CASSPREGASYEQYF	TGTGCCAGCTCACCACGGGAGGGGGCCTCCTACGAGCAGTACTTC
TRBJ2-1	NA	TRBV30	few	CAWSEAWVSSYNEQFF	TGTGCCTGGAGTGAAGCTTGGGTAAGCTCCTACAATGAGCAGTTCTTC
TRBJ1-4	TRBD1	TRBV30	few	CAGSRGQSNEKLFF	TGTGCCGGCTCACGGGGACAGTCTAATGAAAAACTGTTTTTT
TRBJ2-3	NA	TRBV30	few	CAWSDSRDTQYF	TGTGCCTGGAGTGACAGCCGAGATACGCAGTATTTT
TRBJ2-3	NA	TRBV11-1	NA	CASRRVPDTQYF	TGTGCCAGTAGGCGGGTTCCAGATACGCAGTATTTT
TRBJ2-7	TRBD2	TRBV4-2	few	CASSQVAAGGPYEQYF	TGTGCCAGCAGCCAAGTGGCAGCGGGAGGGCCGTACGAGCAGTACTTC
TRBJ2-5	NA	TRBV5-1	few	CASSLGPETQYF	TGCGCCAGCAGCTTGGGTCCCGAGACCCAGTACTTC
TRBJ2-5	NA	TRBV18	NA	CASSPGERQETQYF	TGTGCCAGCTCACCGGGTGAACGCCAAGAGACCCAGTACTTC
TRBJ1-6	NA	TRBV7-3	once	CASSLKRGGNSPLHF	TGTGCCAGCAGCTTAAAACGCGGGGGGAATTCACCCCTCCACTTT
TRBJ1-4	TRBD1	TRBV5-4	NA	CASSLFGTGREKLFF	TGTGCCAGCAGCTTGTTTGGGACAGGACGTGAAAAACTGTTTTTT
TRBJ2-5	NA	TRBV7-7	NA	CASSLGTNQETQYF	TGTGCTAGCAGCTTAGGGACCAACCAAGAGACCCAGTACTTC